The rows below give T cell receptor beta chains drawn from one sample of a study of blood T cell repertoires in COVID-19. This table comes from immunoSEQ multiplex PCR, and its TCRdb copy is limited to in-frame clones, with some not included. The data hold under 95,000 clones, with 70% to 90% observed a single time. Specimen: peripheral blood. Source of these receptors: a man aged 55 to 70 with acute or convalescent COVID-19. CDR3s include the opening cysteine and the closing phenylalanine or tryptophan. The order of the fields is V gene, J gene, clone size, D gene, CDR3 protein, CDR3 DNA. The D gene is left open where the match is weak. Rows give clone size only sometimes, using once, few, many, or a class for an expanded clone.

TRBV10-1	TRBJ2-2	once	NA	CASSVGAGGELFF	TGCGCCAGCAGTGTAGGGGCTGGCGGGGAGCTGTTTTTT
TRBV19	TRBJ1-5	NA	NA	CASTDAGRSNQPQHF	TGTGCCAGTACCGACGCAGGGAGGAGCAATCAGCCCCAGCATTTT
TRBV10-3	TRBJ2-5	NA	NA	CAIRAEETQYF	TGTGCCATCAGGGCGGAGGAGACCCAGTACTTC
TRBV30	TRBJ2-3	NA	TRBD2	CAWDGGGTDTQYF	TGTGCCTGGGACGGCGGGGGTACAGATACGCAGTATTTT
TRBV11-2	TRBJ2-7	NA	TRBD2	CASSLRTIAGGQAEQYF	TGTGCCAGCAGCTTGAGGACCATAGCGGGGGGGCAGGCCGAGCAGTACTTC
TRBV7-9	TRBJ1-1	NA	NA	CASSPEGHNTEAFF	TGTGCCAGCAGCCCCGAGGGCCACAACACTGAAGCTTTCTTT
TRBV6-5	TRBJ1-1	NA	NA	CASTSGVGGEAFF	TGTGCCAGCACCTCGGGGGTGGGAGGTGAAGCTTTCTTT
TRBV5-6	TRBJ1-5	once	NA	CASSIGMGASNQPQHF	TGTGCCAGCAGCATTGGGATGGGGGCTAGCAATCAGCCCCAGCATTTT
TRBV15	TRBJ2-5	NA	TRBD2	CATSEPGGDQETQYF	TGTGCCACCAGCGAACCGGGGGGTGATCAAGAGACCCAGTACTTC
TRBV7-7	TRBJ2-5	NA	TRBD2	CASSLSGAVETQYF	TGTGCCAGCAGCTTAAGCGGGGCGGTGGAGACCCAGTACTTC
TRBV6-1	TRBJ1-2	NA	NA	CASSAPPGLSYNYGYTF	TGTGCCAGCAGTGCCCCCCCCGGCCTTAGCTATAACTATGGCTACACCTTC
TRBV10-3	TRBJ1-5	NA	NA	CATRGGPYSNQPQHF	TGTGCCACACGGGGGGGCCCATATAGCAATCAGCCCCAGCATTTT
TRBV11-3	TRBJ2-3	NA	NA	CASSPTWGGTDTQYF	TGTGCCAGCAGCCCGACGTGGGGGGGCACAGATACGCAGTATTTT
TRBV15	TRBJ1-5	once	NA	CATSLNLGGNQPQHF	TGTGCCACCAGTCTTAACTTAGGGGGAAATCAGCCCCAGCATTTT
TRBV27	TRBJ2-7	NA	TRBD1	CASSFGTGTGDAYEQYF	TGTGCCAGCAGTTTCGGGACCGGGACAGGGGACGCGTACGAGCAGTACTTC
TRBV29-1	TRBJ1-1	NA	TRBD1	CSVVRTGGTEAFF	TGCAGCGTAGTTAGGACAGGCGGGACTGAAGCTTTCTTT
TRBV27	TRBJ2-3	NA	NA	CASSFGQGDTQYF	TGTGCCAGCAGTTTTGGGCAGGGGGATACGCAGTATTTT
TRBV18	TRBJ1-4	NA	TRBD1	CASSPRGQGASNEKLFF	TGTGCCAGCTCACCGAGGGGACAGGGGGCGTCCAATGAAAAACTGTTTTTT
TRBV19	TRBJ1-4	NA	NA	CASSIALPSATNEKLFF	TGTGCCAGTAGTATTGCCCTACCGTCCGCAACTAATGAAAAACTGTTTTTT
TRBV7-2	TRBJ2-7	NA	NA	CASSPYSSSYEQYF	TGTGCCAGCAGCCCCTACTCGAGCTCCTACGAGCAGTACTTC
TRBV7-2	TRBJ2-7	NA	NA	CASSLGGGREQYF	TGTGCCAGCAGCTTAGGGGGGGGGCGCGAGCAGTACTTC
TRBV18	TRBJ1-1	NA	NA	CASSPNGVRNTEAFF	TGTGCCAGCTCACCAAACGGAGTTAGGAACACTGAAGCTTTCTTT
TRBV6-5	TRBJ1-2	NA	NA	CASSYSIGTNDGYTF	TGTGCCAGCAGTTACTCGATTGGGACAAACGATGGCTACACCTTC
TRBV7-2	TRBJ2-2	NA	NA	CASSSLWALTGELFF	TGTGCCAGCAGCTCCCTGTGGGCCTTAACCGGGGAGCTGTTTTTT
TRBV6-2/TRBV6-3	TRBJ1-5	NA	NA	CASSYQRDNPSERSQHF	TGTGCCAGCAGTTACCAACGGGACAACCCCTCGGAAAGGTCCCAGCATTTT
TRBV30	TRBJ1-1	NA	TRBD1	CAWNRDRAEIEAFF	TGTGCCTGGAACCGGGACAGGGCGGAAATTGAAGCTTTCTTT
TRBV4-3	TRBJ2-1	NA	NA	CASSQEGSAHNSYNEQFF	TGCGCCAGCAGCCAGGAGGGAAGCGCCCATAACTCCTACAATGAGCAGTTCTTC
TRBV10-1	TRBJ2-1	NA	NA	CASSQLQGNNEQFF	TGCGCCAGCAGCCAACTACAGGGAAACAATGAGCAGTTCTTC
TRBV2	TRBJ2-3	few	TRBD2	CASSPTSGVSQYF	TGTGCCAGCAGTCCTACTAGCGGGGTTTCGCAGTATTTT
TRBV6-2/TRBV6-3	TRBJ2-2	NA	NA	CASSYRDLTGELFF	TGTGCCAGCAGTTACCGGGACTTAACCGGGGAGCTGTTTTTT
TRBV4-3	TRBJ2-7	NA	NA	CASSSPGQCYEQYF	TGCGCCAGCAGCTCGCCGGGACAATGTTACGAGCAGTACTTC
TRBV6-5	TRBJ1-4	NA	TRBD1	CASSHQQGIREKLFF	TGTGCCAGCAGTCACCAACAGGGGATCCGCGAAAAACTGTTTTTT
TRBV7-2	TRBJ1-1	NA	NA	CASSSGALGAGTEAFF	TGTGCCAGCAGCTCAGGGGCTCTGGGTGCGGGCACTGAAGCTTTCTTT
TRBV6-6	TRBJ2-3	NA	NA	CASRSIAEGSTDTQYF	TGTGCCAGCAGATCAATCGCGGAGGGGAGCACAGATACGCAGTATTTT
TRBV18	TRBJ1-5	NA	NA	CASSPSYSNQPQHF	TGTGCCAGCTCACCAAGCTATAGCAATCAGCCCCAGCATTTT
TRBV6-6	TRBJ1-2	NA	TRBD1	CATRDRGLVGYTF	TGTGCCACACGGGACAGGGGGCTAGTTGGCTACACCTTC
TRBV6-5	TRBJ1-3	NA	TRBD1	CASRPGTASGNTIYF	TGTGCCAGCAGACCTGGGACAGCGTCTGGAAACACCATATATTTT
TRBV7-2	TRBJ1-1	NA	TRBD1	CASSRGTGAWNTEAFF	TGTGCCAGCAGCCGCGGGACAGGGGCATGGAACACTGAAGCTTTCTTT
TRBV5-8	TRBJ1-1	NA	TRBD1	CASSIGQGGTEAFF	TGTGCCAGCAGCATCGGACAGGGCGGGACTGAAGCTTTCTTT
TRBV19	TRBJ1-4	NA	NA	CASSIGGGNEKLFF	TGTGCCAGTAGTATTGGAGGCGGCAATGAAAAACTGTTTTTT
TRBV4-3	TRBJ1-6	once	NA	CASSQVGARIDSPLHF	TGCGCCAGCAGCCAAGTGGGGGCTAGAATCGATTCACCCCTCCACTTT
TRBV19	TRBJ2-7	once	NA	CASSYGHEQYF	TGTGCCAGTAGTTATGGCCACGAGCAGTACTTC
TRBV7-2	TRBJ1-1	NA	NA	CASSREMNTEAFF	TGTGCCAGCAGCCGAGAGATGAACACTGAAGCTTTCTTT
TRBV30	TRBJ2-7	NA	NA	CAWGEAGGAQYF	TGTGCCTGGGGGGAGGCAGGAGGGGCGCAGTACTTC
TRBV10-1	TRBJ2-3	NA	TRBD2	CASSEYGTSGGTDTQYF	TGCGCCAGCAGTGAGTATGGGACTAGCGGGGGCACAGATACGCAGTATTTT
TRBV4-3	TRBJ2-2	NA	NA	CASSQDRVRRIANTGELFF	TGCGCCAGCAGCCAAGATCGGGTTAGGCGGATCGCGAACACCGGGGAGCTGTTTTTT
TRBV10-2	TRBJ2-1	NA	TRBD2	CASSESLTSGGANEQFF	TGCGCCAGCAGTGAGTCACTCACTAGCGGGGGGGCGAATGAGCAGTTCTTC
TRBV30	TRBJ1-2	once	NA	CAWSEQDSRYGYTF	TGTGCCTGGAGTGAACAGGACAGTCGGTATGGCTACACCTTC
TRBV12-3/TRBV12-4	TRBJ2-3	NA	NA	CASRRATDTQYF	TGTGCCAGCAGGCGAGCCACAGATACGCAGTATTTT
TRBV7-2	TRBJ2-7	NA	TRBD1	CASSLNRGAYEQYF	TGTGCCAGCAGCTTAAACAGGGGGGCCTACGAGCAGTACTTC
TRBV7-7	TRBJ2-7	NA	TRBD1	CASSPGTGASYEQYF	TGTGCTAGCAGCCCCGGGACAGGGGCTTCCTACGAGCAGTACTTC
TRBV7-6	TRBJ2-2	NA	NA	CASSLDARPTAHGELFF	TGTGCCAGCAGCTTAGACGCCAGGCCAACTGCCCACGGGGAGCTGTTTTTT
TRBV25-1	TRBJ2-7	NA	TRBD1	CASSDQGQGAVYEQYF	TGTGCCAGCAGTGACCAGGGACAGGGGGCCGTCTACGAGCAGTACTTC
TRBV4-2	TRBJ2-7	NA	NA	CASSQVDSKNERYF	TGTGCCAGCAGCCAAGTTGACTCTAAAAATGAGAGGTACTTC
TRBV7-9	TRBJ1-1	NA	TRBD1	CASSFGTGSSTEAFF	TGTGCCAGCAGCTTTGGGACAGGGTCCAGCACTGAAGCTTTCTTT
TRBV6-2/TRBV6-3	TRBJ2-7	few	NA	CASSWPGGHGRSSYEQYF	TGTGCCAGCAGTTGGCCGGGGGGCCACGGCCGCAGCTCCTACGAGCAGTACTTC
TRBV5-6	TRBJ1-5	few	TRBD1	CASSLEDRDYRGNQPQHF	TGTGCCAGCAGCCTAGAGGACAGGGATTATAGGGGCAATCAGCCCCAGCATTTT
TRBV3-1/TRBV3-2	TRBJ1-4	NA	TRBD1	CASSLTGGPNEKLFF	TGTGCCAGCAGCCTTACAGGGGGCCCTAATGAAAAACTGTTTTTT
TRBV19	TRBJ2-1	NA	NA	CAIGGQFNEQFF	TGTGCCATCGGGGGACAGTTCAATGAGCAGTTCTTC
TRBV27	TRBJ1-6	NA	NA	CASTPLGALREGSRNSPLHF	TGTGCCAGCACCCCTTTGGGGGCCCTCAGGGAAGGCTCTCGTAATTCACCCCTCCACTTT